These 27 T cell receptor beta chains were sequenced from one sample in a study of T-cell reconstitution after alpha-beta-depleted transplantation in children. Preparing the TCRbeta library involved the use of unique molecular identifiers. Each CDR3 protein is one row after TCRdb ran MiXCR on the PCR reads. In the table there are hundreds of thousands of distinct CDR3 sequences, around 17% of which are singletons. The material was PBMCs, mostly from graft donor cells, obtained 360 days after TCRalphabeta/CD19-depleted stem cell transplant. The receptor source for this set is a male patient younger than 18 who had a stem cell transplant for acute lymphoblastic leukemia, so the T cells may come from the graft donor.

The rearrangement joins TRBV6-1 to TRBJ2-3; D might be TRBD2 (6 bases). V was pared by 4 bases and J by 8 bases, with 19 bases between. The V gene's germline CDR1 is MNHNS and CDR2 SASEGT. The CDR3 is 15 amino acids. The CDR3 is CASSGLRGTLGTQYF. CDR3 coding DNA: TGTGCCAGCAGTGGTCTGCGGGGAACCCTAGGTACGCAGTATTTT.

This clonotype was counted ten times or more. V is TRBV5-1 and J is TRBJ2-2, with D unresolved. The CDR3 covers 15 residues. Deletions cut 1 base from V and 6 bases from J, with 13 bases between. Germline V gene data show CDR1 as SGHRS and CDR2 as YFSETQ. The CDR3 region has the DNA TGCGCCAGCAGCTTGCAGGAAATTAGTTCCGGGGAGCTGTTTTTT. Protein: CASSLQEISSGELFF.

This clonotype was observed a handful of times. The chain carries TRBV5-4 and TRBJ2-1, with 7 nucleotides matching TRBD2. V lost 0 bases and J lost 9; bases outside the gene matches: 9. The CDR3 is 15 residues long. Per the germline V gene, CDR1 is SGHNT and CDR2 is YYREEE (reference sequence). The CDR3 DNA sequence: TGTGCCAGCAGCTTGGTGGGAGGGCCTGGGGTTGAGCAGTTCTTC. Amino acids: CASSLVGGPGVEQFF. Looking up the rest from reference TRBV5-4 and TRBJ2-1 gives the full variable domain: ETGVTQSPTHLIKTRGQQVTLRCSSQSGHNTVSWYQQALGQGPQFIFQYYREEENGRGNFPPRFSGLQFPNYSSELNVNALELDDSALYLCASSLVGGPGVEQFFGPGTRLTVL.

V gene TRBV12-3 or TRBV12-4 combines with J gene TRBJ2-3, with TRBD2 matching over 12 bases. The CDR3 length is 17 residues. V shed 7 bases, J shed 1 base, and the junction held 9 bases outside the gene matches. The DNA of the CDR3 is TGTGCCAGCAACTTTGGCGGACTAGCGGGGCGCACAGATACGCAGTATTTT. Protein product: CASNFGGLAGRTDTQYF.

The chain couples TRBV12-3 or TRBV12-4 to TRBJ2-5; D may be TRBD2 (6 bases). The CDR3 sequence is 13 residues long. V lost 6 bases and J 1 base, leaving 9 bases between the germline ends. As DNA, the CDR3 is TGTGCCAGCAGCGGGAGTCCCCAAGAGACCCAGTACTTC. It codes for CASSGSPQETQYF.

This clonotype has just a few counts. This chain joins TRBV29-1 and TRBJ2-2; no firm D call. V was clipped by 3 bases and J by 1 base, with 12 bases between them. The CDR3 totals 15 residues. Germline assignment: CDR1 SQVTM and CDR2 ANQGSEA. The CDR3 spells CSVEVKDWNTGELFF. The CDR3 nucleotides are TGCAGCGTTGAGGTGAAGGATTGGAACACCGGGGAGCTGTTTTTT.

The rearrangement uses TRBV29-1 and TRBJ2-5, with D possibly TRBD2 on 6 matching bases. Germline V gene data show CDR1 as SQVTM and CDR2 as ANQGSEA. V was cut by 6 bases and J by 5 bases, with 10 bases left in between. The CDR3 has 11 residues. In DNA form, the CDR3 reads TGCAGCGTGACTAGATGGGAGACCCAGTACTTC. This sequence encodes CSVTRWETQYF.

This clonotype was observed a few times. This rearrangement joins TRBV6-1 to TRBJ2-7; 13 bases align to TRBD2. This CDR3 spans 15 amino acids. V shed 6 bases, J shed 5 bases, and the junction held 7 bases outside the gene matches. Germline CDR1 and CDR2: MNHNS and SASEGT. As DNA, the CDR3 is TGTGCCAGCAGAACTAGCGGGAGGGCCCTCGACGAGCAGTACTTC. Protein sequence: CASRTSGRALDEQYF.

This clonotype was detected a few times. V is TRBV10-3 and J is TRBJ2-7, with 8 nucleotides matching TRBD1. Germline values: CDR1 ENHRY, CDR2 SYGVKD. This CDR3 has 15 amino acids. J gave up 2 bases and V 1 base, and 4 bases lay outside the gene matches. The chain's CDR3 is CAISELPRGPYEQYF. The DNA for the CDR3 is TGTGCCATCAGTGAGTTGCCCAGGGGGCCCTACGAGCAGTACTTC.

This clonotype was seen more than once but under ten times. V is TRBV15 and J is TRBJ2-1, with D maybe TRBD2 (5 bases). V gave up 7 bases and J gave up 7 bases, with 17 bases separating them. The germline gives CDR1 LNHNV, CDR2 YYDKDF (reference sequence). The CDR3 is 14 amino acids. The CDR3 DNA reads as TGTGCCACCACCGAGGGTCTCTCCGGAAATGAGCAGTTCTTC. This sequence encodes CATTEGLSGNEQFF. The variable domain in full, completed from reference TRBV15 and TRBJ2-1, reads DAMVIQNPRYQVTQFGKPVTLSCSQTLNHNVMYWYQQKSSQAPKLLFHYYDKDFNNEADTPDNFQSRRPNTSFCFLDIRSPGLGDTAMYLCATTEGLSGNEQFFGPGTRLTVL.

This clonotype has just one count. The chain joins TRBV27 to TRBJ2-3, with 7 nucleotides matching TRBD2. With 2 bases clipped from V and 2 bases from J, the junction kept 10 bases outside the gene matches. The CDR3 is 17 amino acids. Germline CDR1 reads MNHEY; CDR2 reads SMNVEV (reference sequence). The CDR3 sequence: CASSLVGLGRLTDTQYF. The DNA of the CDR3 is TGTGCCAGCAGTTTAGTCGGACTAGGAAGACTCACAGATACGCAGTATTTT.

This clonotype was detected a few times. V and J are TRBV27 and TRBJ2-3; perhaps D is TRBD1 or TRBD2 (5 bases each). The CDR3 covers 17 residues. Trimming took 4 bases from V and 3 from J, leaving 20 bases between them. From germline, CDR1 is MNHEY and CDR2 SMNVEV (reference sequence). The CDR3 here is CASSSSSVRGPTDTQYF. CDR3 coding DNA: TGTGCCAGCAGTTCCTCGTCTGTACGGGGACCGACAGATACGCAGTATTTT.

V usage is TRBV24-1 and J usage is TRBJ2-7; tentatively, D is TRBD2 (6 bases). CDR3 length: 13 residues. Germline V gene sequence: CDR1 KGHDR, CDR2 SFDVKD. The V and J ends lost 6 bases and 5 bases respectively, with 13 bases between them. The CDR3 is CATSLGGEDEQYF. The CDR3 bases are TGTGCCACCAGTTTGGGAGGAGAGGACGAGCAGTACTTC.

This clonotype was observed a handful of times. V gene TRBV5-1 combines with J gene TRBJ2-5; TRBD2 matches at 15 bases. The CDR3 extends over 17 amino acids. J gave up 1 base and V 4 bases, and 5 bases lay outside the gene matches. The germline V gene encodes CDR1 SGHRS and CDR2 YFSETQ. CDR3 bases: TGCGCCAGCAGCAGGGGGACTAGCGGGAGGTTCCAAGAGACCCAGTACTTC. Translation gives CASSRGTSGRFQETQYF.

The gene calls are TRBV5-1 and TRBJ2-3; possible D gene TRBD1, 5 bases. This CDR3 spans 16 amino acids. Trimming took 0 bases from V and 6 from J, leaving 17 bases between them. Germline CDR1 and CDR2: SGHRS and YFSETQ. As DNA, the CDR3 is TGCGCCAGCAGCTTGGCGGCACAGGAGATGCCGGATACGCAGTATTTT. It yields the protein CASSLAAQEMPDTQYF.

Many counts were recorded for this clonotype. V gene TRBV29-1 combines with J gene TRBJ2-5; TRBD2 matches 9 bases. J was trimmed by 1 base and V by 3 bases; bases with no gene match: 3. CDR1 SQVTM and CDR2 ANQGSEA come from the germline V gene. The CDR3 covers 14 residues. The CDR3 protein is CSVDPTSGQETQYF. The CDR3 DNA is TGCAGCGTTGACCCGACTAGCGGCCAAGAGACCCAGTACTTC. Drawing the rest from reference TRBV29-1 and TRBJ2-5, the complete variable domain is SAVISQKPSRDICQRGTSLTIQCQVDSQVTMMFWYRQQPGQSLTLIATANQGSEATYESGFVIDKFPISRPNLTFSTLTVSNMSPEDSSIYLCSVDPTSGQETQYFGPGTRLLVL.

This clonotype came up a few times. V gene TRBV4-1 combines with J gene TRBJ2-7, with D hard to call. The V gene's germline CDR1 is MGHRA and CDR2 YSYEKL. This CDR3 region has 16 residues. Trimming shortened V by 1 base and J by 2 bases, and 15 bases separated the two germline ends. The chain's CDR3 is CASSQALSGVTYEQYF. CDR3 coding DNA: TGCGCCAGCAGCCAAGCCCTGTCGGGCGTTACCTACGAGCAGTACTTC.

This clonotype was counted only a few times. V usage is TRBV11-2 and J usage is TRBJ1-2; D possibly corresponds to TRBD1 (5 bases). With 4 bases removed from V and 7 bases from J, the gap between germline ends came to 16 bases. Germline V gives CDR1 SGHAT, CDR2 FQNNGV. The CDR3 sequence is 14 residues long. Here the CDR3 reads CASSSLPWGFGYTF. CDR3 bases: TGTGCCAGCAGCTCCCTCCCGTGGGGGTTTGGCTACACCTTC.

This clonotype was recorded at least ten times. The chain combines TRBV29-1 with TRBJ2-5; 9 nucleotides align to TRBD2. V was clipped by 7 bases and J by 5 bases; unmatched bases: 11. The CDR3 extends over 14 amino acids. The germline V gene has CDR1 SQVTM and CDR2 ANQGSEA. CDR3 sequence (DNA): TGCAGCGGCCTCCCGGGACTAGCATCGGAGACCCAGTACTTC. Residues: CSGLPGLASETQYF.

This clonotype was seen only a few times. This CDR3 is CASSLDTSLGTQYF. The CDR3 nucleotides read TGCGCCAGCAGCCTGGACACCTCTTTAGGGACCCAGTACTTC. J is TRBJ2-5 and V is TRBV5-1, with TRBD1 as a possible D gene (5 bases). Germline CDR1 reads SGHRS; CDR2 reads YFSETQ. There are 14 residues in the CDR3. Trimming took 4 bases from V and 7 from J, leaving 17 bases between them.

This clonotype was seen at least ten times. The chain combines TRBV5-1 with TRBJ2-7; 7 nucleotides match TRBD1. CDR3 size: 14 residues. The J segment lost 2 bases and the V segment lost 1 base, leaving 3 bases of the junction unmatched. Per the germline V gene, CDR1 is SGHRS and CDR2 is YFSETQ. The CDR3 is CASSLTTGTYEQYF. The CDR3 bases are TGCGCCAGCAGCTTGACGACAGGGACCTACGAGCAGTACTTC.

The chain uses TRBV12-3 or TRBV12-4 and TRBJ2-5, with a weak D call TRBD1 (6 bases). Trimming left V 2 bases short and J 9 bases short, with 16 bases between. The CDR3 contains 14 residues. CDR3 nucleotides: TGTGCCAGCAGTTTAAGGGGGTCGGAGTGGGCCCAGTACTTC. It is translated as CASSLRGSEWAQYF.

This clonotype was recorded many times. V gene TRBV20-1 combines with J gene TRBJ2-3; D is ambiguous. The germline V and J ends were trimmed by 0 bases and 0 bases, with 10 bases remaining between them. The CDR3 totals 15 residues. Per the germline V gene, CDR1 is DFQATT and CDR2 is SNEGSKA (reference sequence). CDR3 in amino acids: CSARDPASSTDTQYF. In DNA, the CDR3 is TGCAGTGCTAGAGATCCGGCCTCTAGCACAGATACGCAGTATTTT.

The table lists this clonotype with a few counts. The CDR3 DNA is TGTGCCAGCAGCTCTAGCGGTTACTACAATGAGCAGTTCTTC. This translates into CASSSSGYYNEQFF. The V gene is TRBV7-6, the J gene TRBJ2-1; 7 bases map to TRBD2. In germline, CDR1 is SGHVS, CDR2 FNYEAQ. The CDR3 has 14 amino acids. Trimming cost V 4 bases and J 3 bases; bases outside gene matches: 3.

This clonotype has a handful of counts. The gene calls are TRBV4-1 and TRBJ2-5; 7 bases fit TRBD1. V lost 1 base to trimming and J lost 2 bases; unmatched junction nucleotides: 4. Germline V gene lookup returns CDR1 MGHRA and CDR2 YSYEKL. This CDR3 is built from 15 residues. CDR3 amino acids: CASSQVSRGQETQYF. The CDR3 DNA is TGCGCCAGCAGCCAAGTTTCCAGGGGGCAAGAGACCCAGTACTTC.

This clonotype was picked up a small number of times. The chain recombines TRBV29-1 with TRBJ1-2, with D maybe TRBD1 (5 bases). The CDR3 loop spans 12 amino acids. CDR1 is SQVTM and CDR2 is ANQGSEA in the germline V gene. V was trimmed by 5 bases and J by 4 bases, leaving 11 bases between them. The CDR3 region is CSVSGIPYGYTF. CDR3 sequence (DNA): TGCAGCGTTTCAGGGATCCCCTATGGCTACACCTTC.

The chain uses TRBV4-1 and TRBJ2-4, with 10 bases identical to TRBD2. Germline V gene data show CDR1 as MGHRA and CDR2 as YSYEKL. This CDR3 is 15 amino acids long. J gave up 3 bases and V 6 bases, and 5 bases lay outside the gene matches. CDR3 residues: CASRDSGRGKNIQYF. In DNA form, the CDR3 reads TGCGCCAGCAGAGACAGCGGGAGGGGCAAAAACATTCAGTACTTC.